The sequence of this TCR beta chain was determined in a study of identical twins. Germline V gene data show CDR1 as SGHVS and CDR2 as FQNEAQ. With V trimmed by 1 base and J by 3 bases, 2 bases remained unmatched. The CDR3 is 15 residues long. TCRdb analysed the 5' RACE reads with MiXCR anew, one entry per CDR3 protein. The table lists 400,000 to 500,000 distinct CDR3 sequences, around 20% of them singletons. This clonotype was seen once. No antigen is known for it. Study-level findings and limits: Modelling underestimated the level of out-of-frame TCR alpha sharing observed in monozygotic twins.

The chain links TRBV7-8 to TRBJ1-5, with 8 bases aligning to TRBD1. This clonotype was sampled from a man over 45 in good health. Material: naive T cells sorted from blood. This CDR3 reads CASSLGDRINQPQHF. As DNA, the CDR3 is TGTGCCAGCAGCTTAGGGGACAGGATCAATCAGCCCCAGCATTTT.